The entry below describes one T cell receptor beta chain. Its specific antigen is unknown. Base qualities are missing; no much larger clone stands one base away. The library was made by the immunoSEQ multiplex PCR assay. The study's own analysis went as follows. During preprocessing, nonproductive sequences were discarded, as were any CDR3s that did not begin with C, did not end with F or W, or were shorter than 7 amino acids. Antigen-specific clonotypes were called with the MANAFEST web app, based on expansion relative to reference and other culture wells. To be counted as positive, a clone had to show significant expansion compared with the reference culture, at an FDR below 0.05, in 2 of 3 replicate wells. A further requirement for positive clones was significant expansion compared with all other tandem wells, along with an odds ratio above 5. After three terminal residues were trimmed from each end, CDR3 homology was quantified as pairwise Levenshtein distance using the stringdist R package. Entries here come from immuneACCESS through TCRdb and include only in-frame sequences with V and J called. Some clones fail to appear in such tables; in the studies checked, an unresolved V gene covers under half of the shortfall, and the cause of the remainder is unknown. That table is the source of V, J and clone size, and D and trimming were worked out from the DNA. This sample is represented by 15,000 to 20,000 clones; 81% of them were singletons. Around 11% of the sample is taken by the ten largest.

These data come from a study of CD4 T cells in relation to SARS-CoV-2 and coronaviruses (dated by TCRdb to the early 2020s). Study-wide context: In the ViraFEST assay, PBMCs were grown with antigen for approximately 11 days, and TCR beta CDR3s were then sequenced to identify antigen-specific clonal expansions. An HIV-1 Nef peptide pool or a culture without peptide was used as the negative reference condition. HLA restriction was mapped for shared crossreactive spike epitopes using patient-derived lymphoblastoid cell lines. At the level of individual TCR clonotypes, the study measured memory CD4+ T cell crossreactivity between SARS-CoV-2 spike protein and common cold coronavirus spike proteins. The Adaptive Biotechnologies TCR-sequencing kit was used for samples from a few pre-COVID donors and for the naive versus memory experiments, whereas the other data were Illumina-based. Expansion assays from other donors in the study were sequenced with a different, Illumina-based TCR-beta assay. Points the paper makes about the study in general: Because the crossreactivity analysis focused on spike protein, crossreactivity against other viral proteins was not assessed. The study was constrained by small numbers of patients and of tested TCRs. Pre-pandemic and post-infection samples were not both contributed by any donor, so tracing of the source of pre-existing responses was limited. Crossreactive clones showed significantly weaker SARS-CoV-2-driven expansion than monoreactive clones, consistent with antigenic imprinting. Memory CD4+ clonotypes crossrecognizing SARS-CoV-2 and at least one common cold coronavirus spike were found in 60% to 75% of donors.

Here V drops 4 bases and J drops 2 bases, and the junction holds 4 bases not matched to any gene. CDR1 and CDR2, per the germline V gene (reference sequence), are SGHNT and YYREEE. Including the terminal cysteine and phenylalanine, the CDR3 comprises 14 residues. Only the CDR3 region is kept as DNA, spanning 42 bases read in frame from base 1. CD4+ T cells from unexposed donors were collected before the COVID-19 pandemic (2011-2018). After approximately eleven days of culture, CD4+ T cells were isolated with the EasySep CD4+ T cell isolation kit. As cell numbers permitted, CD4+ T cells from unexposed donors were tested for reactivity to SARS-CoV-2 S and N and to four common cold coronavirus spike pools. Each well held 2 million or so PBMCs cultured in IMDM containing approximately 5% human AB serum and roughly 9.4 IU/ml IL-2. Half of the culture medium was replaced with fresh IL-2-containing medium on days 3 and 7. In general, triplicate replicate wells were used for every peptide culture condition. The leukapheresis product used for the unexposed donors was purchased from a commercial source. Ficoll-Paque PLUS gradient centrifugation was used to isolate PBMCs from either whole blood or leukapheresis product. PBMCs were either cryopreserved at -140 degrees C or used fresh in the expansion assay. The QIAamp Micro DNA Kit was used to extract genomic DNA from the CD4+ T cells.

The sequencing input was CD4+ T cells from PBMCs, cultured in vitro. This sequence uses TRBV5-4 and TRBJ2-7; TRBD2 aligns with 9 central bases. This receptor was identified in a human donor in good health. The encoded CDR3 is CASSSGLATYEQYF. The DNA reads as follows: TGTGCCAGCAGCAGCGGACTAGCGACCTACGAGCAGTACTTC.